Listed here is a single T cell receptor beta chain. The target antigen is unknown. The record originates from a study of human T cells and chemical hapten exposure. Study context: Readings were taken at 6 days from patch tests that had applied 0.01% DPC to the upper back. Alopecia areata, totalis or universalis was found in mostly female patients. Study-wide results and limits: Among expanded TCRs, significantly more large CDR3 similarity clusters formed than among controls.

Each CDR3 protein gets one entry after TCRdb re-called the RACE reads with MiXCR. The sample holds about 380,000 distinct CDR3 sequences, approximately 5.1% seen once. V shed 4 bases and J shed 2 bases, with 8 bases lying between them. CDR1 is DFQATT and CDR2 is SNEGSKA in the germline V gene (reference sequence). The length of the CDR3 is 12 residues. Described time point: pre-sensitization, week 0. Treatment reported: therapeutic diphenylcyclopropenone sensitization with weekly scalp DPC. The specimen was whole blood, collected in connection with sensitization to the hapten diphenylcyclopropenone (DPC). This chain uses TRBV20-1 with TRBJ1-2, with TRBD1 as a possible D gene (6 bases). The source of this sequence is a woman aged 50 to 65 with alopecia areata. Some clones in this sample may be carry-over from other donors' samples. Here the CDR3 reads CSAKDRNYGYTF. The CDR3 DNA is TGCAGTGCTAAGGACAGAAACTATGGCTACACCTTC.